This T cell receptor (beta chain) comes out of a study of shared clonotypes between healthy human individuals. Profiling relied on immunoSEQ multiplex PCR, and the TCRdb table lists in-frame clones only, not all of them. Found here are approximately 1.5 million clones, about 98.5% of them singletons; the top ten hold approximately 0.4%. Remarks on this clone: This specimen includes other DNA sequences encoding the same CDR3.

CDR1 and CDR2 (germline): SGHTA, FQGNSA. This CDR3 is 13 amino acids long. Between the trimmed V and J ends, which lost 1 base and 3 bases, there was a span of 4 bases. This TCR was recovered from a man between 25 and 39 years old in good health. Sample: naive CD4+ T cells sorted from blood. Subset given: CD45RA+ positively selected. The chain employs TRBV7-2 and TRBJ1-5; D remains unclear. This CDR3 reads CASSLEYNQPQHF. CDR3 DNA sequence: TGTGCCAGCAGCTTAGAGTACAATCAGCCCCAGCATTTT.